The following is a T cell receptor (beta chain) sequence with its context. Its antigen remains unidentified. This same CDR3 is encoded by further DNA sequences in the sample. These data are taken from a study of shared clonotypes between healthy human individuals. Study results and limitations: Non-shared clonotypes showed lower generation probabilities than clonotypes common to all four donors. Naive subsets tended to show greater estimated richness than memory subsets.

Data came from immunoSEQ multiplex PCR; TCRdb stores just in-frame clones and leaves some out. The sample lists 2 million or so clones; roughly 96% were seen once. The CDR3 has 15 residues. Losses at the gene ends were 0 bases for V and 0 bases for J; bases not matched to a gene: 2. CDR1 is MNHEY, CDR2 SVGAGI, per germline. The sequenced material came from naive CD4+ T cells sorted from blood. Subset of the sample: CD45RA+ positively selected. The sequence derives from a man aged 18 to 30 in good health. This sequence joins TRBV6-5 and TRBJ2-7, with TRBD1 matching over 7 bases. The CDR3 protein is CASSYSRDSSYEQYF. CDR3 nucleotides: TGTGCCAGCAGTTACTCACGGGACAGCTCCTACGAGCAGTACTTC.